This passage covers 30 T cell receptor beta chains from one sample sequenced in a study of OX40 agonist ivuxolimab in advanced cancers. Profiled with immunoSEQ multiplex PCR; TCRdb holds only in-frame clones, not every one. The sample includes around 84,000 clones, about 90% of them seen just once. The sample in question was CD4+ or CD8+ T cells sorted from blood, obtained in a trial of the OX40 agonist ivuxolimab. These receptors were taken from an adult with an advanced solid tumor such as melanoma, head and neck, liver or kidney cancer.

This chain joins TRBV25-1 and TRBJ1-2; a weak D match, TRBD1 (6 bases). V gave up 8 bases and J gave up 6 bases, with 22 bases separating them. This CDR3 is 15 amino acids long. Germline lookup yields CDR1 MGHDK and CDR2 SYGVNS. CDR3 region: CASARSPGTRHGYTF. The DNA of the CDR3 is TGTGCCAGCGCTCGATCACCTGGGACACGACATGGCTACACCTTC.

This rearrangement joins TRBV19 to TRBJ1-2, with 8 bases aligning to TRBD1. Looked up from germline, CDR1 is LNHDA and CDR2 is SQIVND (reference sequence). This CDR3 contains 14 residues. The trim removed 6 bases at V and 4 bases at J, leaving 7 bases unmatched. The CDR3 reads CASSPGQGGYGYTF. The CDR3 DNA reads TGTGCCAGTAGCCCAGGACAGGGAGGCTATGGCTACACCTTC.

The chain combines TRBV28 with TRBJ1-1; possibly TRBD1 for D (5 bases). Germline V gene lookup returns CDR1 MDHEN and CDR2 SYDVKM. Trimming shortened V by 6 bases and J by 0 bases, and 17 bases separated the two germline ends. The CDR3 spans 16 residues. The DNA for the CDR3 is TGTGCCAGCAGCCCCCACCCCGGGGGAATGAACACTGAAGCTTTCTTT. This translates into CASSPHPGGMNTEAFF.

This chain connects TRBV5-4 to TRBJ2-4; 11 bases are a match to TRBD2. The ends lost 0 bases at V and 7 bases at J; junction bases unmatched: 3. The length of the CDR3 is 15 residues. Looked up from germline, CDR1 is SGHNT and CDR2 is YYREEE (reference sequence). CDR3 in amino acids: CASSLGASGGNIQYF. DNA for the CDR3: TGTGCCAGCAGCTTGGGGGCTAGCGGGGGGAACATTCAGTACTTC.

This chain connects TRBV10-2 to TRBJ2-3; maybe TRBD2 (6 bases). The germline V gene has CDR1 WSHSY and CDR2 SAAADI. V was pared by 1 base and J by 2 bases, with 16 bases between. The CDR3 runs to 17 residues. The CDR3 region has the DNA TGCGCCAGCAGTGAGTATCGGGAGTCCGCCACCACAGATACGCAGTATTTT. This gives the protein CASSEYRESATTDTQYF.

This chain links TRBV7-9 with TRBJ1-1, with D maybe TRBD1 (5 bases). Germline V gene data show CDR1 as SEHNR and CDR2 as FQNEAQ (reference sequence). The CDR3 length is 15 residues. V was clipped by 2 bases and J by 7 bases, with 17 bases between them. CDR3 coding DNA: TGTGCCAGCAGCTTATTGTTCGGGACCAAGGTTGAAGCTTTCTTT. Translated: CASSLLFGTKVEAFF.

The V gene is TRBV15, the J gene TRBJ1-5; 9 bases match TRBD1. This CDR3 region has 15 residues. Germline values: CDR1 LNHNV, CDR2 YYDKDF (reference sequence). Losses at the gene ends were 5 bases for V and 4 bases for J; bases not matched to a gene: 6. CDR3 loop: CATSRGQGQNQPQHF. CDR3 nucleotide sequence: TGTGCCACCAGCCGGGGACAGGGTCAAAATCAGCCCCAGCATTTT.

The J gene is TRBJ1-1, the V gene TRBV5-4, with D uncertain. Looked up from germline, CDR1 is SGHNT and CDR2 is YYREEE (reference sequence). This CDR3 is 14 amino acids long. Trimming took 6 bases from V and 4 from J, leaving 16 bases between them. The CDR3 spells CASTRRPPGTEAFF. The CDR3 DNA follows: TGTGCCAGCACCCGGAGACCTCCGGGCACTGAAGCTTTCTTT.

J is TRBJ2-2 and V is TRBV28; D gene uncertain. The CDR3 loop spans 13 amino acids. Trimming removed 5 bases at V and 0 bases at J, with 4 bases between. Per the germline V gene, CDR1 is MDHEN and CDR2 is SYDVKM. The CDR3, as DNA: TGTGCCAGCAGTCTTTCGAACACCGGGGAGCTGTTTTTT. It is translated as CASSLSNTGELFF.

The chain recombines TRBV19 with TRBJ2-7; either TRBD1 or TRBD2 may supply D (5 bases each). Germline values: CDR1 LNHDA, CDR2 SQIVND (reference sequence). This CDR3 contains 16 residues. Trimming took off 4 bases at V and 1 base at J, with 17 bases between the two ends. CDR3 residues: CASSKGTGTASYEQYF. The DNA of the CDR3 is TGTGCCAGTAGTAAGGGGACCGGGACGGCATCCTACGAGCAGTACTTC.

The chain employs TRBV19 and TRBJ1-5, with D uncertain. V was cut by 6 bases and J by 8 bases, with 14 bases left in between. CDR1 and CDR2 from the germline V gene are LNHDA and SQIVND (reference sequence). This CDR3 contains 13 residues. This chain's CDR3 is CASSWDFIKPQHF. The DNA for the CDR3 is TGTGCCAGTAGCTGGGATTTTATTAAGCCCCAGCATTTT.

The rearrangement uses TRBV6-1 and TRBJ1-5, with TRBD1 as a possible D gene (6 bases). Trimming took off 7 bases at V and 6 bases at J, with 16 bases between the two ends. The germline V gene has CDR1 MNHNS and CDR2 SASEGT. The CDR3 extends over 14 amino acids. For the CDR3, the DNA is TGTGCCAGCACTCCGGACAGAGGCGGTCAGCCCCAGCATTTT. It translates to CASTPDRGGQPQHF.

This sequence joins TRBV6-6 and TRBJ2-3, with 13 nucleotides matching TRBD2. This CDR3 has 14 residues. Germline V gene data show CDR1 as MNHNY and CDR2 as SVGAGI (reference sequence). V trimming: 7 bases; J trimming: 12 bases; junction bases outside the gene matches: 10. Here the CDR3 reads CASTQLAGGTSQYF. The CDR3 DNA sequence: TGTGCCAGCACCCAACTAGCGGGGGGGACTTCTCAGTATTTT.

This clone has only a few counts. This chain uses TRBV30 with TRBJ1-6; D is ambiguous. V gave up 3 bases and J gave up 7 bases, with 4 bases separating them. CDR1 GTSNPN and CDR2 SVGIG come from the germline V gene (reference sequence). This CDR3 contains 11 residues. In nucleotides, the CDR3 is TGTGCCTGGAGCACGAATTCACCCCTCCACTTT. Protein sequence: CAWSTNSPLHF.

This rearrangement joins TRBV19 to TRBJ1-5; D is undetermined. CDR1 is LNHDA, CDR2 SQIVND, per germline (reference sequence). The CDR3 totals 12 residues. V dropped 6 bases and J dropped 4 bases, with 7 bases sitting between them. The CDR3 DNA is TGTGCCAGTAGAGGACCGAATCAGCCCCAGCATTTT. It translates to CASRGPNQPQHF.

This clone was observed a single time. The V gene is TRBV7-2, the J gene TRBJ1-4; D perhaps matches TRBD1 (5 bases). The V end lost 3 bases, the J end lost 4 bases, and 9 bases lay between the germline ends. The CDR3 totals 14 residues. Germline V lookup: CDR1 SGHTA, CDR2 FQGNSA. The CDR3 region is CASSFGTVNEKLFF. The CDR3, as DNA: TGTGCCAGCAGCTTTGGGACGGTTAATGAAAAACTGTTTTTT.

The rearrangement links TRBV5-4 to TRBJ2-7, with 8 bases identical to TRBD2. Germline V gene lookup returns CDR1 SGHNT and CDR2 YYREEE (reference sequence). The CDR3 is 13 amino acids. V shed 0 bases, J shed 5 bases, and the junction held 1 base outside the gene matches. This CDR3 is CASSLASGHEQYF. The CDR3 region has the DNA TGTGCCAGCAGCTTGGCTAGCGGGCACGAGCAGTACTTC.

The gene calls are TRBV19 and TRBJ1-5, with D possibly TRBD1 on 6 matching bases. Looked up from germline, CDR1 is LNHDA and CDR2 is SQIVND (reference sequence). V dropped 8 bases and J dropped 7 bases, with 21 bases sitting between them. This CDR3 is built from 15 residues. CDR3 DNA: TGTGCCAGTTCCCCCTCGTCGGGGGCCAGGCAGCCCCAGCATTTT. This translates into CASSPSSGARQPQHF.

CDR3 nucleotide sequence: TGCGCCAGCAGCCACGGTACGGGAGGATGGGAAGATACGCAGTATTTT. This translates into CASSHGTGGWEDTQYF. This rearrangement joins TRBV4-1 to TRBJ2-3; TRBD2 aligns across 7 bases. Trimming cost V 3 bases and J 5 bases; bases outside gene matches: 11. CDR1 is MGHRA and CDR2 is YSYEKL in the germline V gene. CDR3 size: 16 residues.

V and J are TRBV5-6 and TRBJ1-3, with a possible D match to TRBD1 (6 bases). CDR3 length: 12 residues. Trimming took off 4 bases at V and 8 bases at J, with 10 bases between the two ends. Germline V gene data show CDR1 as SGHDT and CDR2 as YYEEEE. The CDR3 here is CASSEGGDTIYF. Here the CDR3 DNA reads TGTGCCAGCAGCGAGGGGGGGGACACCATATATTTT.

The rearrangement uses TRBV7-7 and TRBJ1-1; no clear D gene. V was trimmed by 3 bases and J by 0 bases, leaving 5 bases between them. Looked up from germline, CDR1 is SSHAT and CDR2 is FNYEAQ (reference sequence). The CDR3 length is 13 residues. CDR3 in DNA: TGTGCCAGCAGCTTGGCCATGAACACTGAAGCTTTCTTT. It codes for CASSLAMNTEAFF.

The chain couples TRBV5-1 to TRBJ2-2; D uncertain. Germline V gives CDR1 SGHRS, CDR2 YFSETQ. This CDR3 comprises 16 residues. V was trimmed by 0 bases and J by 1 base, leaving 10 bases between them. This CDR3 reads CASSLANPGNTGELFF. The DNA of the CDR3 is TGCGCCAGCAGCTTGGCCAACCCAGGGAACACCGGGGAGCTGTTTTTT.

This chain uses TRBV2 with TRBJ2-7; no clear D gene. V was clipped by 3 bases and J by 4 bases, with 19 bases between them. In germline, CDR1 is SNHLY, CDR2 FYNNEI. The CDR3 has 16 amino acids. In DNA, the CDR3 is TGTGCCAGCAGTGAGCTGACTGACCCAGTGGATTACGAGCAGTACTTC. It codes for CASSELTDPVDYEQYF.

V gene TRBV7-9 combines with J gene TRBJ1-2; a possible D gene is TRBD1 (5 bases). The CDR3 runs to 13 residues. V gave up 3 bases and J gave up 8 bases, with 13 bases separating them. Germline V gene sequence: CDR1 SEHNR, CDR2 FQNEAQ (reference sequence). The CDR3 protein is CASSFRDGAGYTF. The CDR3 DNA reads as TGTGCCAGCAGCTTCAGGGACGGAGCAGGCTACACCTTC.

The CDR3 loop reads CASGHSGGMAEAFF. DNA for the CDR3: TGTGCCAGCGGCCACTCAGGGGGCATGGCTGAAGCTTTCTTT. V and J are TRBV7-8 and TRBJ1-1, with 8 bases fitting TRBD1. CDR1 is SGHVS, CDR2 FQNEAQ, per germline. V trimming: 8 bases; J trimming: 6 bases; junction bases outside the gene matches: 11. The CDR3 is 14 amino acids.

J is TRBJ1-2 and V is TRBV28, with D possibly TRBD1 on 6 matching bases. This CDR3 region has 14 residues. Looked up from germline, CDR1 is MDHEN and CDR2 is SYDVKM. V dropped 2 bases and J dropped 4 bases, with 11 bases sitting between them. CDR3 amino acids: CASSLVGTPYGYTF. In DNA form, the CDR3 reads TGTGCCAGCAGTTTAGTGGGGACACCCTATGGCTACACCTTC.

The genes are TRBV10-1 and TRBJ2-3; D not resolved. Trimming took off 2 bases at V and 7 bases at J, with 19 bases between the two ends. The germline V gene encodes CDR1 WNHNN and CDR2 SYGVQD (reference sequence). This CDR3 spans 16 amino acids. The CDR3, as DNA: TGCGCCAGCAGTGAGAGTGGTACGGAACACGCGTATACGCAGTATTTT. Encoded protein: CASSESGTEHAYTQYF.

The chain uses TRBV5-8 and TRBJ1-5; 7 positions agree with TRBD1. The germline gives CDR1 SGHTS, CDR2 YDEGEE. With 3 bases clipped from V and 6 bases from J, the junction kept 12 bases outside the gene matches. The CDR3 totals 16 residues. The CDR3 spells CASSSSGRGIGQPQHF. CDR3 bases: TGTGCCAGCAGCTCCTCCGGCAGGGGGATTGGTCAGCCCCAGCATTTT.

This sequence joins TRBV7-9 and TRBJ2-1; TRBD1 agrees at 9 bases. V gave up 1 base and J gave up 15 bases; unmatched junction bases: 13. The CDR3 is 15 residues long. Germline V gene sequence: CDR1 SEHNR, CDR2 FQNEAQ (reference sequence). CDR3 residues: CASSLGGQGFESWFF. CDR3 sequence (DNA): TGTGCCAGCAGCTTAGGAGGACAGGGGTTTGAGTCGTGGTTCTTC.

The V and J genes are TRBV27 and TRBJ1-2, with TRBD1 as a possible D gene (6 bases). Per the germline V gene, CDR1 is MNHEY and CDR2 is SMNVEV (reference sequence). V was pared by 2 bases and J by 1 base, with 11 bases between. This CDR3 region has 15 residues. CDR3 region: CASSLKGGINYGYTF. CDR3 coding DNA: TGTGCCAGCAGTTTAAAAGGGGGTATTAACTATGGCTACACCTTC.